The table lists the clone carrying this T cell receptor beta chain with a count of one. Antigen unknown. Every isolated RNA sample was fully reverse transcribed, so sequencing captured expressed TCRB transcripts. Using immunoSEQ multiplex PCR, the repertoire was profiled, and TCRdb retains in-frame clones only, with some absent. Of a few hundred thousand clones listed, about a sixth are singletons. The record originates from a study of beta chain features in type 1 diabetes. Study results and limitations: TCRB CDR3s were moderately but significantly shorter in Type 1 diabetes patients in all four CD4+ subsets.

The CDR3 is made up of 14 amino acids. Germline V lookup: CDR1 SGHTA, CDR2 FQGNSA. V shed 4 bases, J shed 3 bases, and the junction held 5 bases outside the gene matches. The chain carries TRBV7-2 and TRBJ1-1, with 7 bases lining up with TRBD1. Sequenced input: naive CD4+ T cells from blood. The TCR was taken from a man aged 25 to 45 with type 1 diabetes. CDR3 sequence reads: CASSSNTGDTEAFF. CDR3 coding DNA: TGTGCCAGCAGCTCCAATACAGGGGACACTGAAGCTTTCTTT.